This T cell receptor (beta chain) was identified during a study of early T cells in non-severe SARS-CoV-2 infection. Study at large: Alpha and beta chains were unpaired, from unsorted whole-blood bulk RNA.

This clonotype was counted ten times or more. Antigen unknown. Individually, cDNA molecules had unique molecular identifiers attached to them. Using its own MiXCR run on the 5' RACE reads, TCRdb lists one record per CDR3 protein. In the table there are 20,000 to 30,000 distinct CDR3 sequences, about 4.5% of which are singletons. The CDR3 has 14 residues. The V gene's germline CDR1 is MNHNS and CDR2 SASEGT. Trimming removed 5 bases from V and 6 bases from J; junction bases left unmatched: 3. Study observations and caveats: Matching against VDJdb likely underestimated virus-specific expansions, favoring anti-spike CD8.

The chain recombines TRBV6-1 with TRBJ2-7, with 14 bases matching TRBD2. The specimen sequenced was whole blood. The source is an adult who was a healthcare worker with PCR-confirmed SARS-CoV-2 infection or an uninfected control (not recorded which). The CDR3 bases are TGTGCCAGCAGTCGACTAGCGGGGGGGCCCGAGCAGTACTTC. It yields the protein CASSRLAGGPEQYF.